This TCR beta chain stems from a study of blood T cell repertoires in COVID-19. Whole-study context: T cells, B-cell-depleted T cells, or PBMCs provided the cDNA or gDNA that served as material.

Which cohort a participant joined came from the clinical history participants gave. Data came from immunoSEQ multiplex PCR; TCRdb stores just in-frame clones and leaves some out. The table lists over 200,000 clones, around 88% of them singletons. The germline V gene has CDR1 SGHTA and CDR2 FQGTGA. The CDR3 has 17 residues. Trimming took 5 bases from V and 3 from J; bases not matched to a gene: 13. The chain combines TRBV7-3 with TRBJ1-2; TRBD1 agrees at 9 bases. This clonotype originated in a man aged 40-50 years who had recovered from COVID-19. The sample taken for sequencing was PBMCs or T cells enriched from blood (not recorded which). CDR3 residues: CASSLRPGTGLDYGYTF. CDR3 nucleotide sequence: TGTGCCAGCAGCCTACGTCCCGGGACAGGGCTAGACTATGGCTACACCTTC.